This record looks at one T cell receptor beta chain sequence and its context. Its specificity is unknown. The data stem from a study of post-analysis software for immune sequencing data. In the study overall: The cohort encompassed relapsing-remitting, secondary progressive and progressive-relapsing multiple sclerosis disease courses.

Unique molecular identifiers tagged the TCR beta cDNA libraries. Roughly 450,000 cDNA molecules came from about 1 to 10 million T cells. In TCRdb, the PCR reads were re-called with MiXCR into one record per CDR3 protein. The sample yields hundreds of thousands of distinct CDR3 sequences, roughly 58% seen once. General study results and limits: Samples prepared in the same batch strongly co-clustered by F measure. When patients were compared with controls, 4 or 5 TRBV segments were more frequent, TRBV5-6, TRBV5-1 and TRBV20-1 among them. When compared against controls, multiple sclerosis patients showed significantly lower normalized Chao1 diversity.

Unmatched junction bases numbered 5, after V lost 2 bases and J lost 6 bases. Germline V gene lookup returns CDR1 SGHAT and CDR2 FQDESV (reference sequence). The CDR3 sequence is 15 residues long. Sequencing was done on a sample of blood. This TCR derives from a girl aged 10-17 years with multiple sclerosis. The chain recombines TRBV11-1 with TRBJ2-3, with 10 nucleotides matching TRBD2. The CDR3 region is CASSLRLAGVDTQYF. As DNA, the CDR3 is TGTGCCAGCAGCTTAAGGCTAGCGGGGGTTGATACGCAGTATTTT.